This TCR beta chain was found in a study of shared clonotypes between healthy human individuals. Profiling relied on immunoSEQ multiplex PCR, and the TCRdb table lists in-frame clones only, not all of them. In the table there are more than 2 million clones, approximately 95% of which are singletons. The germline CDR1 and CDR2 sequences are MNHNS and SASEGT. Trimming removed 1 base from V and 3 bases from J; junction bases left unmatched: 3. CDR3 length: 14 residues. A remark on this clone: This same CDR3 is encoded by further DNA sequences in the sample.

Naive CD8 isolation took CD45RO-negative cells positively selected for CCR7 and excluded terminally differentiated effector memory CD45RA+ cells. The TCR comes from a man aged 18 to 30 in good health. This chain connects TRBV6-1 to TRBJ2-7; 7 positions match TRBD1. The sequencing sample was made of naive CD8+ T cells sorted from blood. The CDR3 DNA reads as TGTGCCAGCAGTGAAGTTTCAGGGGGCTACGAGCAGTACTTC. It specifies CASSEVSGGYEQYF.